This T cell receptor beta chain was recovered during a study of technical replicates of blood from a handful of donors. V lost 2 bases to trimming and J lost 1 base, with 11 bases between them. This CDR3 spans 15 amino acids. Germline CDR1 and CDR2: SGHTA and FQGNSA. The assay was immunoSEQ multiplex PCR, and TCRdb's table has in-frame clones only and misses some. The table has some 80,000 clones, roughly nine tenths seen once. Material for sequencing was T cells isolated from PBMCs. V is TRBV7-2 and J is TRBJ2-5; D is unclear. This sequence originates from a human donor in good health. As DNA, the CDR3 is TGTGCCAGCAGCTTATTGATGGCTGGCCAAGAGACCCAGTACTTC. Protein product: CASSLLMAGQETQYF.